These T cell receptor beta chains were read from a single sample in a study of T cell responses to AZD1222 COVID-19 vaccine. Method: immunoSEQ multiplex PCR; TCRdb's copy keeps in-frame clones and lacks some. The sample records around 100,000 clones, around nine tenths being singletons. The sample in question was peripheral blood, obtained on day 0 of AZD1222 vaccination. These receptors came from an adult in good health. Both conserved end residues are part of each CDR3. The D gene is left open where the match is weak. Where a row states a size, it is once, few, many or the class of an expanded clone; other rows omit it.

>.|.|TRBV6-4|TRBJ2-2
TGTGCCAGCAGCCCCGGGACGAGAGCGAACACCGGGGAGCTGTTTTTT
CASSPGTRANTGELFF
>.|.|TRBV6-5|TRBJ2-7
TGTGCCAGCAGCGGACGGACTTACGAGCAGTACTTC
CASSGRTYEQYF
>.|.|TRBV11-3|TRBJ2-1
TGTGCCAGCAGCTTAGATTTGAAGGGTGAGCAGTTCTTC
CASSLDLKGEQFF
>.|.|TRBV6-5|TRBJ1-4
TGTGCCAGCAGCACCCGGCTTAGGAAAGGAGAAAAACTGTTTTTT
CASSTRLRKGEKLFF
>.|.|TRBV2|TRBJ1-4
TGTGCCAGCAGTGTGGATAGACCCCAAGGCAAAGGAGAAAAACTGTTTTTT
CASSVDRPQGKGEKLFF
>.|TRBD1|TRBV10-3|TRBJ1-2
TGTGCCATCAGTGAGGACAGGGGAAACTATGGCTACACCTTC
CAISEDRGNYGYTF
>.|.|TRBV7-9|TRBJ2-7
TGTGCCAGCAGCTTAGTCCTTCGCTCCTACGAGCAGTACTTC
CASSLVLRSYEQYF
>.|.|TRBV28|TRBJ1-1
TGTGCCAGCAGTCCGTCCCAGGGCAACACTGAAGCTTTCTTT
CASSPSQGNTEAFF
>.|TRBD1|TRBV10-3|TRBJ2-2
TGTGCCATCAGTGCCAGCCGAGGGGATCGGACAGGGAACACCGGGGAGCTGTTTTTT
CAISASRGDRTGNTGELFF
>few|.|TRBV3-1/TRBV3-2|TRBJ1-1
TGTGCCAGCAGCCGGACAGCTAACACTGAAGCTTTCTTT
CASSRTANTEAFF
>.|TRBD1|TRBV30|TRBJ2-7
TGTGCCTGGACCACTACCGGGACAGGGGGTTACGAGCAGTACTTC
CAWTTTGTGGYEQYF
>.|.|TRBV11-2|TRBJ2-2
TGTGCCAGCAGCTTACGAAGCGGCGGGGAGCTGTTTTTT
CASSLRSGGELFF
>.|.|TRBV3-1/TRBV3-2|TRBJ2-1
TGTGCCAGCAGCCAAGTACAGGAGCAGTTCTTC
CASSQVQEQFF
>.|.|TRBV30|TRBJ1-5
TGTGCCGCAGCCATGCGGGGCGGGCAGCCCCAGCATTTT
CAAAMRGGQPQHF
>.|.|TRBV5-5|TRBJ2-7
TGTGCCAGCAGCTTCCGAAACCCCTCCTACGAGCAGTACTTC
CASSFRNPSYEQYF
>.|.|TRBV2|TRBJ2-5
TGTGCCAGCAGCACAGCACCGGGACTCCAAGAGACCCAGTACTTC
CASSTAPGLQETQYF
>.|.|TRBV15|TRBJ2-7
TGTGCCACCAGCAGAGATCGTGGACTCTCCAGCGAGCAGTACTTC
CATSRDRGLSSEQYF
>once|TRBD1|TRBV7-9|TRBJ2-7
TGTGCCAGCAGCTCGACAGGGTACGAGCAGTACTTC
CASSSTGYEQYF
>.|.|TRBV6-1|TRBJ1-2
TGTGCCAGCAGTGAAGAGGCGTACCAGAACTATGGCTACACCTTC
CASSEEAYQNYGYTF
>.|.|TRBV29-1|TRBJ1-2
TGCAGCGTTTGGGACGGTACTAACTATGGCTACACCTTC
CSVWDGTNYGYTF
>.|TRBD1|TRBV5-1|TRBJ2-7
TGCGCCAGCAGCTTGATAACACAGGGGGCTGGCTACGAGCAGTACTTC
CASSLITQGAGYEQYF
>.|.|TRBV30|TRBJ1-1
TGTGCCTGGAGTGTAGGGGCAGCGAACACTGAAGCTTTCTTT
CAWSVGAANTEAFF
>.|.|TRBV2|TRBJ1-2
TGTGCCAGCAACGACAGATTCTATGGCTACACCTTC
CASNDRFYGYTF
>.|.|TRBV27|TRBJ1-1
TGTGCCAGCAGTTTATTGTCTTTGGGAACTGAAGCTTTCTTT
CASSLLSLGTEAFF
>.|.|TRBV19|TRBJ1-4
TGTGCCAGTAGTATAGCCCCGGGGGGTGAAAAACTGTTTTTT
CASSIAPGGEKLFF
>.|TRBD1|TRBV28|TRBJ1-2
TGTGCCAGCAGTTTGCCGGGACAGGGGATCAGTGGCGGCTACACCTTC
CASSLPGQGISGGYTF
>.|TRBD2|TRBV4-1|TRBJ2-7
TGCGCCAGCAGCCAGACTAGCGGGAGTTACGAGCAGTACTTC
CASSQTSGSYEQYF
>.|.|TRBV19|TRBJ1-3
TGTGCCAGTCGTACGACAAGGACGGGCTCTGGAAACACCATATATTTT
CASRTTRTGSGNTIYF
>once|.|TRBV25-1|TRBJ2-3
TGTGCCAGCAGAGATTTCAGCGCAGATACGCAGTATTTT
CASRDFSADTQYF
>.|.|TRBV5-6|TRBJ2-7
TGTGCCAGCAGCTTAGGACGAAGCTACGAGCAGTACTTC
CASSLGRSYEQYF
>once|.|TRBV3-1/TRBV3-2|TRBJ1-1
TGTGCCAGCAGCCAAGGGGTCGGACAGAGGACTCAAGCTTTCTTT
CASSQGVGQRTQAFF
>.|TRBD1|TRBV5-1|TRBJ2-4
TGCGCCAGCAGCCTCACAGGGGTAACACTAGCCAAAAACATTCAGTACTTC
CASSLTGVTLAKNIQYF
>.|.|TRBV18|TRBJ1-1
TGTGCCAGCTCGCTAAATGAACAGGGAACTTTCTTT
CASSLNEQGTFF
>.|.|TRBV29-1|TRBJ1-4
TGCAGCGTTCGGGAAAACACTGAAAAACTGTTTTTT
CSVRENTEKLFF
>.|.|TRBV28|TRBJ1-2
TGTGCCAGCAGTTTAATGACAGTCTACTATGGCTACACCTTC
CASSLMTVYYGYTF
>.|.|TRBV5-1|TRBJ2-7
TGCGCCAGCGGATCCCAGAGTAGATACGAGCAGTACTTC
CASGSQSRYEQYF
>.|TRBD1|TRBV30|TRBJ2-3
TGTGCCTGGATGCAGGGGGCGGCAGATACGCAGTATTTT
CAWMQGAADTQYF
>.|TRBD1|TRBV28|TRBJ1-2
TGTGCCAGCAGTTTACTCGGACAGGGGACCCCGGGGGGCTACACCTTC
CASSLLGQGTPGGYTF
>.|TRBD1|TRBV5-4|TRBJ2-1
TGTGCCAGCAGCTCCCGGGACAGGGCCAATGAGCAGTTCTTC
CASSSRDRANEQFF
>once|.|TRBV5-1|TRBJ2-1
TGCGCCAGCAGCTTGGATTTTGGGGGGGCGGAATACAATGAGCAGTTCTTC
CASSLDFGGAEYNEQFF
>.|.|TRBV6-5|TRBJ1-6
TGTGCCAGCAGTAGAGAGCCAACGGGTTCACCCCTCCACTTT
CASSREPTGSPLHF